The 14 T cell receptor beta chains below all came from one sample that was sequenced in a study of spatial heterogeneity in lung cancer. The time point denotes: sample taken at primary tumor resection. No antigen has been identified for these receptors. Study results and limitations: Tumors with more nonsynonymous mutations had more expanded intratumoral alpha and beta TCRs.

Each CDR3 protein is one row after TCRdb ran MiXCR on the 5' RACE reads. The table includes more than 2,000 distinct CDR3 sequences, around a sixth detected once. The material was lung tumor tissue, obtained at surgery. The receptors originated from a male donor with early-stage non-small cell lung cancer.

V usage is TRBV24-1 and J usage is TRBJ2-1; D is uncertain. The germline V gene encodes CDR1 KGHDR and CDR2 SFDVKD. The ends were cut back, 4 bases at V and 9 bases at J, with 15 bases in the middle. This CDR3 comprises 14 residues. The CDR3 loop reads CATSDFDGLGEQFF. In DNA form, the CDR3 reads TGTGCCACCAGTGACTTCGACGGCCTTGGTGAGCAGTTCTTC.

This clonotype has just a few counts. The J gene is TRBJ1-4, the V gene TRBV7-2; D is perhaps TRBD1 (5 bases). Germline lookup yields CDR1 SGHTA and CDR2 FQGNSA. The CDR3 sequence is 15 residues long. The V end lost 3 bases, the J end lost 0 bases, and 8 bases lay between the germline ends. The CDR3 loop reads CASSFSGPTNEKLFF. In nucleotides, the CDR3 is TGTGCCAGCAGCTTTTCAGGGCCAACTAATGAAAAACTGTTTTTT.

This clonotype ranks as medium-sized. V usage is TRBV29-1 and J usage is TRBJ2-7; 12 nucleotides align to TRBD2. The CDR3 has 19 residues. Per germline, CDR1 SQVTM and CDR2 ANQGSEA. Trimming removed 4 bases from V and 5 bases from J; junction bases left unmatched: 21. CDR3 sequence (DNA): TGCAGCGTTGCTGGACTTCTTGGGAGGACTAGCGGGACCGGAAACGAGCAGTACTTC. This translates into CSVAGLLGRTSGTGNEQYF.

CDR3 coding DNA: TGTGCCAGTACGGGATCCCCATCGAACACCGGGGAGCTGTTTTTT. Amino acids: CASTGSPSNTGELFF. The chain combines TRBV19 with TRBJ2-2; D is perhaps TRBD2 (5 bases). Germline-derived CDR1 and CDR2 are LNHDA and SQIVND (reference sequence). The V end lost 7 bases, the J end lost 0 bases, and 12 bases lay between the germline ends. The length of the CDR3 is 15 residues.

This clonotype is medium-sized. V is TRBV6-2 or TRBV6-3 and J is TRBJ2-1; D unclear. Germline lookup yields CDR1 MNHEY and CDR2 SVGEGT. Trimming stripped 0 bases from V and 2 bases from J, with 8 bases between. This CDR3 has 15 residues. CDR3 coding DNA: TGTGCCAGCAGTTACTCACAGTTTGCCTACAATGAGCAGTTCTTC. This translates into CASSYSQFAYNEQFF.

The chain recombines TRBV4-2 with TRBJ1-2; D remains ambiguous. CDR3 length: 13 residues. V lost 0 bases to trimming and J lost 4 bases, with 6 bases between them. Germline CDR1 reads LGHNA; CDR2 reads YNFKEQ. CDR3 in amino acids: CASSQETSYGYTF. The CDR3 DNA is TGTGCCAGCAGCCAAGAAACGTCCTATGGCTACACCTTC.

By share, this clonotype ranks as medium-sized (0.01 to 0.1%). The chain combines TRBV18 with TRBJ2-1; 9 bases agree with TRBD2. CDR1 is KGHSH, CDR2 LQKENI, per germline. The CDR3 length is 15 residues. V dropped 2 bases and J dropped 8; count of bases not matched to a gene: 7. DNA of the CDR3: TGTGCCAGCTCACCATCAGCGGGGGGCTTGGATGAGCAGTTCTTC. It encodes CASSPSAGGLDEQFF.

By sample fraction, this clonotype is medium-sized. The rearrangement links TRBV12-3 or TRBV12-4 to TRBJ2-1, with a possible D match to TRBD2 (5 bases). V lost 0 bases to trimming and J lost 7 bases, with 10 bases between them. The CDR3 runs 14 residues. CDR3 sequence (DNA): TGTGCCAGCAGTTTAGCGGGATGGAGGAATGAGCAGTTCTTC. Residues: CASSLAGWRNEQFF.

This clonotype turned up a few times. The chain uses TRBV7-8 and TRBJ2-6, with D possibly matching TRBD1 (5 bases). The CDR3 loop spans 17 amino acids. Trimming pared 5 bases from V and 1 base from J, leaving 15 bases between. The germline V gene has CDR1 SGHVS and CDR2 FQNEAQ. The CDR3 region has the DNA TGTGCCAGCAGCCCCTTTTCTAGGGGTTCTGGGGCCAACGTCCTGACTTTC. It translates to CASSPFSRGSGANVLTF.

This clonotype ranks as medium-sized. J is TRBJ2-1 and V is TRBV7-2; 8 bases agree with TRBD2. The CDR3 covers 16 residues. From germline, CDR1 is SGHTA and CDR2 FQGNSA. V was pared by 5 bases and J by 4 bases, with 10 bases of the junction left unmatched. The CDR3 is CASSPRLAGIYNEQFF. CDR3 DNA: TGTGCCAGCAGCCCTCGGCTAGCGGGTATATACAATGAGCAGTTCTTC.

With respect to this clonotype: A much larger clone differs from this one at a single base, so this may be a read error. V is TRBV6-5 and J is TRBJ1-2; D is perhaps TRBD1 (6 bases). CDR1 and CDR2 (germline): MNHEY, SVGAGI. CDR3 length equals 15 residues. The CDR3 DNA reads TGTGTCAGCAGCCCGGGGGCAAGGTTGAACTATGGCTACACCTTC. Translation gives CVSSPGARLNYGYTF.

This clonotype is classed as medium-sized (0.01 to 0.1%). The chain couples TRBV10-3 to TRBJ2-3, with 11 positions matching TRBD2. The CDR3 spans 16 residues. Per germline, CDR1 ENHRY and CDR2 SYGVKD. The V and J ends lost 11 bases and 2 bases, in that order; junction bases with no gene match: 12. The CDR3, as DNA: TGTGCCGTTACTTCGACTAGCGGGATATCCACAGATACGCAGTATTTT. Protein: CAVTSTSGISTDTQYF.

V and J are TRBV27 and TRBJ2-2; D possibly corresponds to TRBD2 (6 bases). This CDR3 contains 15 residues. Deletions cut 3 bases from V and 0 bases from J, with 8 bases between. The germline V gene has CDR1 MNHEY and CDR2 SMNVEV (reference sequence). CDR3 coding DNA: TGTGCCAGCAGTTTGGGCGGGACGAACACCGGGGAGCTGTTTTTT. Translating it yields CASSLGGTNTGELFF.

By proportion, this clonotype is medium-sized. The chain employs TRBV6-2 or TRBV6-3 and TRBJ2-7, with 13 bases aligning to TRBD2. Trimming removed 2 bases from V and 9 bases from J; junction bases left unmatched: 7. Germline assignment: CDR1 MNHEY and CDR2 SVGEGT. The CDR3 is 15 amino acids. CDR3 sequence: CASSYGRLAGGWQYF. The CDR3 DNA is TGTGCCAGCAGTTACGGTAGACTAGCGGGAGGATGGCAGTACTTC.